This is a list of T cell receptor beta chains from one sample in a study of blood T cell repertoires in COVID-19. The method was immunoSEQ multiplex PCR; TCRdb's version includes in-frame clones alone and lacks a portion of them. The sample lists tens of thousands of clones; around 80% were seen once. Sequenced material: peripheral blood. The receptors here all came from a man aged 55 to 70 with active or convalescent COVID-19. Both conserved end residues are part of each CDR3. The order of the fields is clone size, V gene, D gene, J gene, CDR3 protein, CDR3 DNA. A D gene is named only where the DNA matches it firmly. Clone size is not always given. Where it is, it says once, few, many or a class for expanded clones.

size: -
V: TRBV5-1
D: -
J: TRBJ2-7
CDR3: CASSLAGGWEQYF
DNA: TGCGCCAGCAGCTTGGCCGGGGGATGGGAGCAGTACTTC

size: -
V: TRBV10-3
D: TRBD1
J: TRBJ2-3
CDR3: CAISLQSGQGSTDTQYF
DNA: TGTGCCATCAGTCTGCAATCGGGACAGGGGAGCACAGATACGCAGTATTTT

size: -
V: TRBV20-1
D: -
J: TRBJ2-5
CDR3: CSGQDQETQYF
DNA: TGCAGTGGACAAGACCAAGAGACCCAGTACTTC

size: -
V: TRBV15
D: TRBD2
J: TRBJ2-3
CDR3: CATSRDSGGVTDTQYF
DNA: TGTGCCACCAGCAGAGATAGCGGGGGAGTCACAGATACGCAGTATTTT

size: -
V: TRBV6-5
D: -
J: TRBJ1-2
CDR3: CASSLSQGFNYGYTF
DNA: TGTGCCAGCAGTTTGTCACAGGGTTTTAACTATGGCTACACCTTC

size: -
V: TRBV10-3
D: TRBD1
J: TRBJ2-1
CDR3: CAIRGGQGAYNEQFF
DNA: TGTGCCATCAGGGGGGGACAGGGGGCTTACAATGAGCAGTTCTTC

size: once
V: TRBV6-5
D: -
J: TRBJ1-2
CDR3: CASSNSPFYGYTF
DNA: TGTGCCAGCAGTAACAGCCCCTTCTATGGCTACACCTTC

size: -
V: TRBV28
D: TRBD1
J: TRBJ2-7
CDR3: CASRPSTGTGDYEQYF
DNA: TGTGCCAGCAGACCGAGCACCGGGACAGGGGACTACGAGCAGTACTTC

size: -
V: TRBV28
D: TRBD1
J: TRBJ2-7
CDR3: CASSLFLKTGTGVYEQYF
DNA: TGTGCCAGCAGTTTATTCCTTAAAACCGGGACAGGGGTCTACGAGCAGTACTTC

size: -
V: TRBV7-8
D: -
J: TRBJ2-1
CDR3: CASSLAPSYNEQFF
DNA: TGTGCCAGCAGCTTGGCTCCCTCCTACAATGAGCAGTTCTTC

size: many
V: TRBV7-9
D: TRBD1
J: TRBJ1-4
CDR3: CASSRNRGRGMSEKLFF
DNA: TGTGCCAGCAGCCGAAACAGGGGGCGCGGGATGAGTGAAAAACTGTTTTTT

size: -
V: TRBV7-2
D: -
J: TRBJ2-5
CDR3: CASSLQGSAETQYF
DNA: TGTGCCAGCAGCTTACAGGGTTCGGCTGAGACCCAGTACTTC

size: -
V: TRBV12-5
D: TRBD2
J: TRBJ2-1
CDR3: CASGLGLAGLDEQFF
DNA: TGTGCTAGTGGTTTGGGACTAGCGGGTCTGGATGAGCAGTTCTTC

size: -
V: TRBV6-1
D: -
J: TRBJ2-2
CDR3: CASSEYRVGELFF
DNA: TGTGCCAGCAGTGAATACAGGGTTGGGGAGCTGTTTTTT

size: -
V: TRBV30
D: TRBD1
J: TRBJ2-3
CDR3: CAGRGPSTDTQYF
DNA: TGTGCCGGAAGGGGGCCTAGCACAGATACGCAGTATTTT

size: -
V: TRBV18
D: -
J: TRBJ1-1
CDR3: CASSPFGGASGTEAFF
DNA: TGTGCCAGCTCACCGTTTGGGGGGGCGAGCGGCACTGAAGCTTTCTTT

size: -
V: TRBV6-5
D: TRBD1
J: TRBJ1-4
CDR3: CASTGGQGAEKLFF
DNA: TGTGCCAGCACAGGGGGACAGGGTGCTGAAAAACTGTTTTTT

size: -
V: TRBV11-2
D: TRBD2
J: TRBJ2-7
CDR3: CASSLGGQGLSYEQYF
DNA: TGTGCCAGCAGCTTAGGTGGTCAGGGACTATCCTACGAGCAGTACTTC

size: once
V: TRBV7-8
D: -
J: TRBJ1-1
CDR3: CASSLYTEAFF
DNA: TGTGCCAGCAGCCTATACACTGAAGCTTTCTTT

size: -
V: TRBV2
D: -
J: TRBJ1-5
CDR3: CASSERGDSNQPQHF
DNA: TGTGCCAGCAGTGAACGGGGAGATAGCAATCAGCCCCAGCATTTT

size: -
V: TRBV9
D: -
J: TRBJ2-5
CDR3: CASSVNGQHVETQYF
DNA: TGTGCCAGCAGCGTAAATGGGCAGCATGTGGAGACCCAGTACTTC

size: -
V: TRBV27
D: -
J: TRBJ1-2
CDR3: CASSGGTDFYGYTF
DNA: TGTGCCAGCAGTGGAGGGACGGACTTCTATGGCTACACCTTC

size: few
V: TRBV9
D: -
J: TRBJ1-4
CDR3: CASSAQGTNEKLFF
DNA: TGTGCCAGCAGCGCACAGGGTACTAATGAAAAACTGTTTTTT

size: many
V: TRBV9
D: -
J: TRBJ1-5
CDR3: CASSFGSSLNQPQHF
DNA: TGTGCCAGCAGCTTCGGGAGCAGCCTAAATCAGCCCCAGCATTTT

size: -
V: TRBV7-9
D: -
J: TRBJ1-4
CDR3: CASSIRGTNEKLFF
DNA: TGTGCCAGCAGCATTCGGGGGACTAATGAAAAACTGTTTTTT

size: many
V: TRBV7-8
D: TRBD1
J: TRBJ1-1
CDR3: CASSLDEGARTEAFF
DNA: TGTGCCAGCAGCTTAGATGAGGGGGCGAGGACTGAAGCTTTCTTT

size: -
V: TRBV5-5
D: -
J: TRBJ2-3
CDR3: CASSLAGNTDTQYF
DNA: TGTGCCAGCAGCTTGGCAGGGAACACAGATACGCAGTATTTT

size: -
V: TRBV9
D: TRBD1
J: TRBJ2-7
CDR3: CASSKDRGLYEQYF
DNA: TGTGCCAGCAGCAAGGACAGGGGGCTATACGAGCAGTACTTC

size: -
V: TRBV5-1
D: -
J: TRBJ2-4
CDR3: CASSIEGLSIQYF
DNA: TGCGCCAGCAGCATTGAGGGTTTAAGCATTCAGTACTTC

size: -
V: TRBV5-1
D: -
J: TRBJ2-5
CDR3: CASSPRPTGSETQYF
DNA: TGCGCCAGCAGCCCCCGGCCCACAGGGTCAGAGACCCAGTACTTC

size: -
V: TRBV5-1
D: -
J: TRBJ2-6
CDR3: CASSLARAGFAGANVLTF
DNA: TGCGCCAGCAGCTTGGCCAGGGCAGGGTTTGCTGGGGCCAACGTCCTGACTTTC

size: few
V: TRBV6-5
D: TRBD2
J: TRBJ2-5
CDR3: CASSYVLAGAQETQYF
DNA: TGTGCCAGCAGTTACGTACTAGCGGGTGCCCAAGAGACCCAGTACTTC

size: many
V: TRBV2
D: -
J: TRBJ2-2
CDR3: CASSAGVSGELFF
DNA: TGTGCCAGCAGTGCGGGTGTATCCGGGGAGCTGTTTTTT

size: -
V: TRBV5-1
D: TRBD2
J: TRBJ2-5
CDR3: CASSLGASGQETQYF
DNA: TGCGCCAGCAGCTTGGGGGCTAGCGGCCAAGAGACCCAGTACTTC

size: -
V: TRBV5-1
D: TRBD1
J: TRBJ2-3
CDR3: CASSGQGVSDTQYF
DNA: TGCGCCAGCAGCGGACAGGGTGTATCAGATACGCAGTATTTT

size: -
V: TRBV4-2
D: -
J: TRBJ2-5
CDR3: CASSGNVQETQYF
DNA: TGTGCCAGCAGCGGCAATGTACAAGAGACCCAGTACTTC

size: -
V: TRBV5-6
D: -
J: TRBJ1-5
CDR3: CASSLNRHVQRSNQPQHF
DNA: TGTGCCAGCAGCCTTAACAGACACGTGCAAAGGAGCAATCAGCCCCAGCATTTT

size: -
V: TRBV15
D: TRBD1
J: TRBJ1-5
CDR3: CATSRDFGDRNQPQHF
DNA: TGTGCCACCAGCAGAGATTTTGGGGACAGAAATCAGCCCCAGCATTTT

size: -
V: TRBV27
D: -
J: TRBJ2-3
CDR3: CASPSETGLDTQYF
DNA: TGTGCCAGCCCTTCAGAGACAGGCCTAGATACGCAGTATTTT

size: once
V: TRBV18
D: -
J: TRBJ2-5
CDR3: CASSPTRTQETQYF
DNA: TGTGCCAGCTCACCTACTAGGACCCAAGAGACCCAGTACTTC

size: -
V: TRBV4-1
D: TRBD2
J: TRBJ2-7
CDR3: CASSQKMSWGGSGSYEQYF
DNA: TGCGCCAGCAGCCAAAAAATGTCGTGGGGAGGGTCGGGATCCTACGAGCAGTACTTC

size: once
V: TRBV6-5
D: -
J: TRBJ1-2
CDR3: CASSRQTNYGYTF
DNA: TGTGCCAGCAGTCGACAGACGAACTATGGCTACACCTTC

size: -
V: TRBV4-1
D: -
J: TRBJ1-3
CDR3: CASSPQGAGNTIYF
DNA: TGCGCCAGCAGCCCACAGGGTGCTGGAAACACCATATATTTT

size: -
V: TRBV9
D: -
J: TRBJ1-3
CDR3: CASSIRQSGGNTIYF
DNA: TGTGCCAGCAGCATTAGACAGTCTGGGGGAAACACCATATATTTT

size: -
V: TRBV4-2
D: -
J: TRBJ1-3
CDR3: CASSQDAGPPGNTIYF
DNA: TGTGCCAGCAGCCAAGACGCAGGGCCACCTGGAAACACCATATATTTT

size: -
V: TRBV6-5
D: -
J: TRBJ1-4
CDR3: CATAGRGNEKLFF
DNA: TGTGCCACGGCCGGGAGGGGTAATGAAAAACTGTTTTTT

size: -
V: TRBV7-2
D: TRBD1
J: TRBJ1-5
CDR3: CASSRGQGNGQPQHF
DNA: TGTGCCAGCAGCAGGGGACAGGGGAATGGCCAGCCCCAGCATTTT

size: -
V: TRBV4-1
D: TRBD1
J: TRBJ1-1
CDR3: CASTLPGTADTEAFF
DNA: TGCGCCAGCACCCTCCCCGGGACAGCCGACACTGAAGCTTTCTTT

size: -
V: TRBV6-1
D: -
J: TRBJ1-5
CDR3: CASSETRGLNNQPQHF
DNA: TGTGCCAGCAGTGAAACTCGGGGTTTAAACAATCAGCCCCAGCATTTT

size: -
V: TRBV27
D: TRBD2
J: TRBJ2-3
CDR3: CASSGRAQGDTQYF
DNA: TGTGCCAGCAGTGGGAGGGCTCAGGGAGATACGCAGTATTTT

size: -
V: TRBV6-5
D: TRBD2
J: TRBJ2-7
CDR3: CASSLSGTPGYEQYF
DNA: TGTGCCAGCAGCTTAAGCGGGACTCCGGGCTACGAGCAGTACTTC

size: -
V: TRBV7-2
D: TRBD2
J: TRBJ2-5
CDR3: CASSLVPSGYQETQYF
DNA: TGTGCCAGCAGCTTAGTTCCTAGCGGGTACCAAGAGACCCAGTACTTC

size: -
V: TRBV28
D: -
J: TRBJ1-5
CDR3: CASQGLGLGGYRIEGWDPQHF
DNA: TGTGCCAGCCAGGGTCTGGGGTTAGGGGGTTATCGAATAGAAGGATGGGATCCCCAGCATTTT

size: once
V: TRBV13
D: TRBD1
J: TRBJ2-7
CDR3: CASSLVSGGYEQYF
DNA: TGTGCCAGCAGCTTAGTATCAGGGGGCTACGAGCAGTACTTC

size: -
V: TRBV5-6
D: TRBD2
J: TRBJ2-1
CDR3: CASSLGTGTSSIF
DNA: TGTGCCAGCAGCTTGGGGACCGGGACTAGCAGTATCTTC

size: -
V: TRBV2
D: -
J: TRBJ2-7
CDR3: CASSPAYEQYF
DNA: TGTGCCAGCAGTCCAGCCTACGAGCAGTACTTC

size: -
V: TRBV5-8
D: TRBD2
J: TRBJ2-5
CDR3: CASSLGLAGGQGETQYF
DNA: TGTGCCAGCAGCTTGGGACTAGCGGGGGGCCAAGGAGAGACCCAGTACTTC

size: -
V: TRBV11-2
D: -
J: TRBJ2-1
CDR3: CASSRVVSSYNEQFF
DNA: TGTGCCAGCAGCCGAGTTGTGAGCTCCTACAATGAGCAGTTCTTC

size: -
V: TRBV18
D: -
J: TRBJ1-2
CDR3: CASALVGQTTDGYTF
DNA: TGTGCCAGCGCGCTGGTAGGACAGACAACTGATGGCTACACCTTC

size: -
V: TRBV24-1
D: -
J: TRBJ1-5
CDR3: CATGGDGFNQPQHF
DNA: TGTGCCACCGGCGGGGACGGATTCAATCAGCCCCAGCATTTT